The present T cell receptor beta chain was sequenced within a study of radiation and T cells in renal cell carcinoma. Trimming stripped 11 bases from V and 3 bases from J, with 7 bases between. CDR3 length equals 10 residues. Germline values: CDR1 SNHLY, CDR2 FYNNEI. Specified time point: blood 2 weeks post-SBRT. Sample treatment: 15 Gy SBRT to primary tumor, nephrectomy 4 weeks later. The table came from immunoSEQ multiplex PCR; TCRdb's copy has only in-frame clones and leaves some out. The sample lists about 130,000 clones, around 81% occurring once. The TCR originated in a man aged 50 or older with renal cell carcinoma. The chain has TRBV2 and TRBJ2-5, with D unresolved. The specimen was blood, collected from a patient whose treatment included radiotherapy and nephrectomy. CDR3 coding DNA: TGTGCCGGCGTGGAAGAGACCCAGTACTTC. Translated, it gives CAGVEETQYF.